These T cell receptor beta chains were read from a single sample in a study of blood T cells in healthy people across ages. TCRdb processed the 5' RACE reads anew with MiXCR; each CDR3 protein has one entry. Among 780,000 or so distinct CDR3 sequences listed, 56% were seen once. The specimen sequenced was blood. The receptors stem from a man aged 40-50 years in good health. Both conserved end residues are part of each CDR3. A D gene is named only where the DNA matches it firmly. A row's size may be missing; if present it is once, few, many or a size class.

J gene,D gene,clone size,V gene,CDR3 DNA,CDR3 protein
TRBJ2-3,TRBD2,NA,TRBV29-1,TGCAGCGTTATTAGGCAGGGAGGGACAGATACGCAGTATTTT,CSVIRQGGTDTQYF
TRBJ2-7,NA,NA,TRBV6-1,TGTGCCAGCAGTTCTGAGGGGCTCTACGAGCAGTACTTC,CASSSEGLYEQYF
TRBJ2-5,NA,NA,TRBV12-3/TRBV12-4,TGTGCCAGCAGTTTAAGGAGGTACCAAGAGACCCAGTACTTC,CASSLRRYQETQYF
TRBJ1-5,TRBD1,NA,TRBV28,TGTGCCAGCAGGACCGGGACAGGGACGAGAGACAATCAGCCCCAGCATTTT,CASRTGTGTRDNQPQHF
TRBJ1-6,TRBD1,NA,TRBV6-5,TGTGCCAGCAACCCTCGACAGGGTTACCCCCTCCACTTT,CASNPRQGYPLHF
TRBJ2-1,TRBD1,NA,TRBV7-9,TGTGCCAGCAGCTTTAGGACAGGGCCGTCCTACAATGAGCAGTTCTTC,CASSFRTGPSYNEQFF
TRBJ2-5,TRBD1,few,TRBV4-1,TGCGCCAGCAGCCAAGATTTCCAGGGGGCGGAAGGGACCCAGTACTTC,CASSQDFQGAEGTQYF
TRBJ2-7,NA,NA,TRBV28,TGTGCCAGCAGGAATTTAGGATCCAGTTCGGGTACCTTTACCTACGAGCAGTACTTC,CASRNLGSSSGTFTYEQYF
TRBJ1-4,NA,NA,TRBV6-5,TGTGCCAGCAGTTCTCTAGGGACGGCTAATGAAAAACTGTTTTTT,CASSSLGTANEKLFF
TRBJ2-7,NA,NA,TRBV6-2/TRBV6-3,TGTGCCACTCGGGACTTAAACTACGAGCAGTACTTC,CATRDLNYEQYF
TRBJ2-7,NA,NA,TRBV12-3/TRBV12-4,TGTGCCAGCAGCCCATCGCGAGTGCAGTACTTC,CASSPSRVQYF
TRBJ2-3,NA,once,TRBV6-5,TGTGCCAGCAGAAACCCGGGCGCAGATACGCAGTATTTT,CASRNPGADTQYF
TRBJ2-2,NA,NA,TRBV24-1,TGTGCCACCAGTGGGTATGTCGGGGGGCTGTTTTTT,CATSGYVGGLFF
TRBJ2-4,NA,NA,TRBV11-3,TGTGCCAGCGCTTGGACCCCAAAAGGAGAGCAGTACTTC,CASAWTPKGEQYF
TRBJ2-5,TRBD1,NA,TRBV12-3/TRBV12-4,TGTGCCAGCAGTTTATTGGACAGGGGGCAAGAGACCCAGTACTTC,CASSLLDRGQETQYF
TRBJ2-1,NA,few,TRBV3-1,TGTGCCAGCAGCCCCCCCTCCTTTAGGGGGTCCGCGGTAGAAGTGGCCTACAATGAGCAGTTCTTC,CASSPPSFRGSAVEVAYNEQFF
TRBJ2-1,NA,NA,TRBV6-5,TGTGCCAGCAGTTACTCGATACAGCGAGGTGAGCAGTTCTTC,CASSYSIQRGEQFF
TRBJ2-1,NA,NA,TRBV20-1,TGCAGTGCTAGACCTGCCGGGGGGCGGGGATCCATGGGGAATGAGCAGTTCTTC,CSARPAGGRGSMGNEQFF
TRBJ2-3,TRBD2,NA,TRBV20-1,TGCAGTGCTTATCCTTTAGGACTAGCGGGGGGTAAGACAGATACGCAGTATTTT,CSAYPLGLAGGKTDTQYF
TRBJ2-5,TRBD1,few,TRBV12-5,TGTGCTAGTGGTTTAGCCCCCCAGGGGGCAGAGACCCAGTACTTC,CASGLAPQGAETQYF
TRBJ1-4,NA,few,TRBV7-2,TGTGCCAGCAGCCTACCAACGGGGGCCACTAATGAAAAACTGTTTTTT,CASSLPTGATNEKLFF
TRBJ2-5,NA,NA,TRBV29-1,TGCAGCGGGACCGGGGACTTCGGTGAGCAGTACTTC,CSGTGDFGEQYF
TRBJ1-6,NA,few,TRBV9,TGTGCCAGCAGCGTATCGGTGACTAATTCACCCCTCCACTTT,CASSVSVTNSPLHF
TRBJ2-5,NA,NA,TRBV9,TGTGCCAGCAGCGTAGTGGGGGAGAGGGAAGAGACCCAGTACTTC,CASSVVGEREETQYF
TRBJ1-1,NA,NA,TRBV29-1,TGCAGCGTCCCATCACAGGGATTGCATTCTGAAGCTTTCTTT,CSVPSQGLHSEAFF
TRBJ2-3,NA,few,TRBV9,TGTGCCAGCAGCGTAGGGCAGGGGGGGTCAGAGGCGCAGTATTTT,CASSVGQGGSEAQYF
TRBJ2-5,TRBD2,NA,TRBV7-2,TGTGCCAGCAGCGATAGCGGGAGAAAGATAGAGACCCAGTACTTC,CASSDSGRKIETQYF
TRBJ2-7,NA,NA,TRBV6-5,TGTGCCAGCAGTTCCCTAACGGAGGGCCCCTACAATGAGCAGTACTTC,CASSSLTEGPYNEQYF
TRBJ2-5,TRBD2,NA,TRBV6-1,TGTGCCAGCAGCCCGGGACTAGCGGGAAGCCCTAAAACCAATGAGCAGTACTTC,CASSPGLAGSPKTNEQYF
TRBJ2-1,TRBD1,few,TRBV20-1,TGCAGTGCTAGAGATAGGACAGGGTGGACCTACAATGAGCAGTTCTTC,CSARDRTGWTYNEQFF
TRBJ2-5,NA,NA,TRBV7-3,TGTGCCAGCAGCTTAGAAGGGACCAGAGACAATGAGCAGTACTTC,CASSLEGTRDNEQYF